One sample yielded the 15 T cell receptor beta chains listed below, sequenced in a study of CXCR3-negative and CXCR3-positive naive CD8 T cells (dated by TCRdb to between 2018 and 2020). The sequencing machine was a NextSeq 550. The Human TCR Profiling Kit (MiLaboratory) was used to prepare UMI-labeled 5' RACE TRB cDNA libraries. Following reprocessing of the reads by TCRdb, the data hold one row per CDR3 protein sequence and no DNA is available. The sample table includes about 58,000 distinct CDR3 sequences. The top ten clones comprise more than 0.35% of the sample. The sample comprised naive CXCR3- CD8+ T cells from blood. The cell subset or site label of this sample denotes: CD45RO-CCR7+CD27+CD95- naive CD8+ T cells lacking CXCR3 (TNR3-). The receptors were sampled from a human donor in good health. Some clones in this sample may be carry-over from other donors' samples.

The chain carries TRBV11-3 and TRBJ2-1; the TRBD1 assignment by TCRdb is unverifiable without DNA. The V gene's germline CDR1 is SGHNT and CDR2 YENEEA. The CDR3 is made up of 13 amino acids. CDR3 amino acids: CASSGDRGHEQFF.

The chain uses TRBV7-2 and TRBJ2-7. The CDR3 loop spans 12 amino acids. Germline V gene lookup returns CDR1 SGHTA and CDR2 FQGNSA. This CDR3 reads CASSPQVTEQYF.

The chain is built from TRBV7-9 and TRBJ2-1; TCRdb returns TRBD1, unconfirmable since there is no DNA. Germline CDR1 SEHNR, CDR2 FQNEAQ (reference sequence). This CDR3 contains 13 residues. CDR3 residues: CASSRTEDNEQFF.

The chain carries TRBV4-3 and TRBJ2-1. CDR1 LGHNA and CDR2 YSLEER come from the germline V gene. The CDR3 covers 17 residues. The CDR3 sequence: CASSQDYRGAAYNEQFF.

V usage is TRBV27 and J usage is TRBJ2-2; TCRdb selects TRBD1, and the lack of DNA leaves this call unchecked. Germline V CDR1 and CDR2: MNHEY, SMNVEV (reference sequence). The CDR3 is 16 residues long. CDR3 region: CASSPATGVETGELFF.

The V gene is TRBV29-1, the J gene TRBJ2-1. Germline-derived CDR1 and CDR2 are SQVTM and ANQGSEA. The CDR3 is 15 residues long. The CDR3 sequence: CSVASTLSSYNEQFF.

The chain combines TRBV14 with TRBJ2-1; there is no DNA to check the TCRdb D call of TRBD1. CDR1 is SGHDN, CDR2 FVKESK, per germline. The CDR3 totals 12 residues. The CDR3 region is CASSQPGNEQFF.

The chain joins TRBV28 to TRBJ2-1; TCRdb indicates TRBD2, and absent DNA this call remains unverified. CDR1 is MDHEN and CDR2 is SYDVKM in the germline V gene. The length of the CDR3 is 15 residues. This CDR3 is CASSLSRGDYNEQFF.

This chain joins TRBV4-2 and TRBJ2-7. The CDR3 contains 15 residues. The V gene's germline CDR1 is LGHNA and CDR2 YNFKEQ. This CDR3 reads CASSQDFGSSYEQYF.

The chain combines TRBV29-1 with TRBJ2-7. CDR3 size: 14 residues. The germline V gene encodes CDR1 SQVTM and CDR2 ANQGSEA. The CDR3 protein is CSVPTAENSYEQYF.

CDR3 sequence: CATSRDYGQANSYGYTF. This sequence joins TRBV15 and TRBJ1-2. Germline CDR1 LNHNV, CDR2 YYDKDF (reference sequence). The CDR3 covers 17 residues.

This chain joins TRBV7-6 and TRBJ2-2. Germline CDR1 is SGHVS and CDR2 is FNYEAQ. The CDR3 contains 15 residues. The CDR3 sequence is CASSLRDPKVGELFF.

This chain links TRBV3-1 with TRBJ2-7; with no DNA, the TCRdb D assignment of TRBD2 cannot be verified. Germline CDR1 and CDR2: LGHDT and YNNKEL (reference sequence). The CDR3 is 18 amino acids. The CDR3 protein is CASSQDEGIAGDSYEQYF.

The genes are TRBV20-1 and TRBJ2-7; the D call of TRBD1 rests on TCRdb alone, since no DNA is present to check it. CDR1 is DFQATT and CDR2 is SNEGSKA in the germline V gene (reference sequence). This CDR3 contains 17 residues. The CDR3 sequence: CSARAIPPRDRDYERYF.

The V gene is TRBV7-2, the J gene TRBJ2-1; TCRdb reports TRBD2, a call that lacks DNA to check it against. The CDR3 contains 16 residues. Germline V lookup: CDR1 SGHTA, CDR2 FQGNSA. CDR3 residues: CASSARDPSSYNEQFF.